One and the same sample provided the 10 T cell receptor beta chains below, sequenced in a study of read filtering for tumor transcriptome and immune sequencing. The library was built from about 400 ng RNA with molecular barcoded adaptors for alpha/delta and beta/gamma chains. Each CDR3 protein is one row after TCRdb ran MiXCR on the reads. The sample has 62,000 or so distinct CDR3 sequences, 20% to 25% seen once. Material: a population of CD138-negative cells sorted from bone marrow. The receptors were gathered from a donor older than 35 with multiple myeloma.

This clonotype showed up just a few times. This chain uses TRBV29-1 with TRBJ2-2; 10 nucleotides match TRBD2. With V trimmed by 4 bases and J by 0 bases, 2 bases remained unmatched. Germline assignment: CDR1 SQVTM and CDR2 ANQGSEA. The CDR3 covers 15 residues. CDR3 nucleotide sequence: TGCAGCGTTGGGACTAGCGGCACGAACACCGGGGAGCTGTTTTTT. It encodes CSVGTSGTNTGELFF.

This clonotype was picked up many times. The chain recombines TRBV5-1 with TRBJ2-1, with D maybe TRBD2 (6 bases). V was shortened by 0 bases and J by 7 bases, with 14 bases between the two germline ends. Per the germline V gene, CDR1 is SGHRS and CDR2 is YFSETQ. CDR3 length: 15 residues. CDR3 nucleotide sequence: TGCGCCAGCAGCTTGGTACAGCGGGCCTCAAATGAGCAGTTCTTC. It encodes CASSLVQRASNEQFF.

In this sample, this clonotype turned up many times. The gene calls are TRBV5-6 and TRBJ1-2; TRBD1 might be the D (6 bases). The CDR3 loop spans 13 amino acids. V shed 5 bases and J shed 8 bases, with 16 bases lying between them. The germline V gene encodes CDR1 SGHDT and CDR2 YYEEEE. The CDR3, as DNA: TGTGCCAGCAGGAGAGAACAGGGAGAGGGCTACACCTTC. Protein: CASRREQGEGYTF.

This clonotype was detected many times. This rearrangement joins TRBV20-1 to TRBJ1-5; the D is unclear. The V gene lost 3 bases and the J gene lost 2 bases, with 8 bases spanning the gap. Germline CDR1 reads DFQATT; CDR2 reads SNEGSKA (reference sequence). The CDR3 is 13 amino acids. CDR3 nucleotide sequence: TGCAGTGCTAGCACATTGGGCAATCAGCCCCAGCATTTT. It codes for CSASTLGNQPQHF.

A word on this clonotype: Given a much more abundant clone one base away, this may be a read error. The CDR3: CASSETQGSMPAF. Here the CDR3 DNA reads TGTGCCAGCAGTGAAACACAGGGTTCAATGCCCGCTTTC. The V gene is TRBV6-1, the J gene TRBJ2-4, with a possible D match to TRBD1 (6 bases). Per the germline V gene, CDR1 is MNHNS and CDR2 is SASEGT. The CDR3 consists of 13 residues.

This clonotype showed up just a few times. Written as DNA, the CDR3 is TGTGCCAGCAGTTTTTATTCCCCCAGTAAAGATGAGCAGTTCTTC. Amino acid sequence: CASSFYSPSKDEQFF. V is TRBV27 and J is TRBJ2-1; D gene ambiguous. The V gene lost 3 bases and the J gene lost 8 bases, with 17 bases spanning the gap. The germline V gene encodes CDR1 MNHEY and CDR2 SMNVEV (reference sequence). This CDR3 has 15 residues.

The table lists this clonotype with many counts. A much bigger clone sits one base away, suggesting this may be a read error. V is TRBV7-2 and J is TRBJ1-1; 7 nucleotides match TRBD1. This CDR3 contains 14 residues. Germline CDR1 reads SGHTA; CDR2 reads FQGNSA. The CDR3 DNA sequence: TGTGCCGGCAGCCCAAGACAGGGAGGTACTGAAGCTTTCTTT. It encodes CAGSPRQGGTEAFF.

The rearrangement uses TRBV6-5 and TRBJ1-3, with D maybe TRBD1 (5 bases). Germline V gene lookup returns CDR1 MNHEY and CDR2 SVGAGI. CDR3 length: 16 residues. Deletions cut 0 bases from V and 0 bases from J, with 9 bases between. CDR3 DNA: TGTGCCAGCAGTTACTCAGAGGGGTACTCTGGAAACACCATATATTTT. This gives the protein CASSYSEGYSGNTIYF.

This clonotype has only a few counts. The rearrangement joins TRBV28 to TRBJ2-5, with TRBD2 matching over 9 bases. This CDR3 is built from 15 residues. In germline, CDR1 is MDHEN, CDR2 SYDVKM. V shed 3 bases, J shed 3 bases, and the junction held 5 bases outside the gene matches. This CDR3 is CASSLAGGPEETQYF. In DNA, the CDR3 is TGTGCCAGCAGTTTGGCGGGAGGGCCGGAAGAGACCCAGTACTTC.

This clonotype was counted a few times. The chain recombines TRBV3-1 with TRBJ1-2; 8 bases agree with TRBD1. Germline CDR1 and CDR2: LGHDT and YNNKEL (reference sequence). The V and J ends lost 4 bases and 4 bases, in that order; junction bases with no gene match: 5. The length of the CDR3 is 14 residues. CDR3 loop: CASSRTDRAYGYTF. The CDR3 nucleotides are TGTGCCAGCAGCCGAACGGACAGGGCCTATGGCTACACCTTC.